The 26 T cell receptor beta chains listed next were all sequenced from one sample in a study of beta chain features in type 1 diabetes. The study's findings and limits: Type 1 diabetes patients showed a moderate but significant shortening of TCRB CDR3s in all four CD4+ subsets.

The isolated RNA, all of it, was reverse transcribed, so expressed TCRB transcripts were what got sequenced. The protocol was immunoSEQ multiplex PCR, while the TCRdb copy is restricted to in-frame clones and leaves out a portion. This sample has under 850,000 clones, with around 15% found just once. Their recognized antigens are unknown. The sample was naive CD4+ T cells from blood. These receptors all come from a man aged 18 to 35 with type 1 diabetes.

This clone was seen only a few times. The CDR3 protein is CALRGRSHAEAFF. Written as DNA, the CDR3 is TGTGCCCTTAGGGGCAGGTCGCACGCTGAAGCTTTCTTT. This rearrangement joins TRBV30 to TRBJ1-1, with D possibly matching TRBD1 (5 bases). The CDR3 is 13 amino acids. V dropped 8 bases and J dropped 6 bases, with 19 bases sitting between them. Germline assignment: CDR1 GTSNPN and CDR2 SVGIG (reference sequence).

This clone has just a few counts. The chain combines TRBV9 with TRBJ1-2; D gene unclear. CDR3 length equals 16 residues. CDR1 and CDR2 from the germline V gene are SGDLS and YYNGEE. Trimming cost V 3 bases and J 4 bases, with 19 bases left between them. The chain's CDR3 is CASSARGQLGTYGYTF. The DNA of the CDR3 is TGTGCCAGCAGCGCCAGAGGGCAGCTGGGAACCTATGGCTACACCTTC.

J is TRBJ2-7 and V is TRBV5-6, with unresolved D. The CDR3 is made up of 16 amino acids. Germline V gene sequence: CDR1 SGHDT, CDR2 YYEEEE. Trimming cost V 4 bases and J 0 bases, with 17 bases left between them. This CDR3 is CASSLDTALSSYEQYF. CDR3 bases: TGTGCCAGCAGCCTTGACACCGCATTGAGCTCCTACGAGCAGTACTTC.

This clone occurred a few times. The chain employs TRBV28 and TRBJ1-5; a possible D gene is TRBD1 (5 bases). Germline V gene lookup returns CDR1 MDHEN and CDR2 SYDVKM. Trimming left V 6 bases short and J 2 bases short, with 11 bases between. The length of the CDR3 is 14 residues. The CDR3 DNA follows: TGTGCCAGCAGCCGAGGGGTGGGCAATCAGCCCCAGCATTTT. Its translation is CASSRGVGNQPQHF.

The chain has TRBV7-9 and TRBJ1-1; D perhaps matches TRBD1 (5 bases). The CDR3 spans 13 residues. The V end was cut by 7 bases, the J end by 3 bases, with 12 bases between. The V gene's germline CDR1 is SEHNR and CDR2 FQNEAQ (reference sequence). The CDR3 DNA reads as TGTGCCAGCACCCCCGGCAGGGACACTGAAGCTTTCTTT. Amino acids: CASTPGRDTEAFF.

This clone was observed a handful of times. The chain employs TRBV6-1 and TRBJ2-4; tentatively, D is TRBD1 (6 bases). V lost 2 bases, J lost 8 bases, and 16 bases lay in between. The CDR3 is 15 amino acids. Germline assignment: CDR1 MNHNS and CDR2 SASEGT. The chain's CDR3 is CASSESRGGQDIQYF. DNA for the CDR3: TGTGCCAGCAGTGAAAGCAGGGGCGGCCAGGACATTCAGTACTTC.

This sequence joins TRBV9 and TRBJ1-6; maybe TRBD1 (5 bases). V lost 0 bases and J lost 5, with 9 bases in between. This CDR3 has 15 residues. CDR1 is SGDLS and CDR2 is YYNGEE in the germline V gene. CDR3 region: CASSVVAGDNSPLHF. The CDR3 bases are TGTGCCAGCAGCGTAGTAGCGGGGGATAATTCACCCCTCCACTTT.

This chain uses TRBV28 with TRBJ2-7, with D uncertain. Germline CDR1 and CDR2: MDHEN and SYDVKM. This CDR3 comprises 14 residues. Trimming took 3 bases from V and 4 from J, leaving 13 bases between them. The CDR3 DNA sequence: TGTGCCAGCAGTTTGGACGGTTATCATTACGAGCAGTACTTC. Translation gives CASSLDGYHYEQYF. The variable domain in full, with the rest retrieved from reference TRBV28 and TRBJ2-7, is DVKVTQSSRYLVKRTGEKVFLECVQDMDHENMFWYRQDPGLGLRLIYFSYDVKMKEKGDIPEGYSVSREKKERFSLILESASTNQTSMYLCASSLDGYHYEQYFGPGTRLTVT.

This chain links TRBV7-8 with TRBJ2-5; 12 bases match TRBD1. Per germline, CDR1 SGHVS and CDR2 FQNEAQ. CDR3 length: 15 amino acids. V dropped 4 bases and J dropped 5; count of bases not matched to a gene: 5. Here the CDR3 DNA reads TGTGCCAGCAGCTCCGGGACAGGGGGCGGGGAGACCCAGTACTTC. Translating gives CASSSGTGGGETQYF.

This clone appeared a few times. Other DNA sequences in this specimen translate into the identical CDR3. This chain uses TRBV6-5 with TRBJ2-7; D unclear. The CDR3 loop spans 12 amino acids. Germline CDR1 and CDR2: MNHEY and SVGAGI. V was clipped by 6 bases and J by 5 bases, with 11 bases between them. The CDR3 sequence: CASSSQGNEQYF. DNA of the CDR3: TGTGCCAGCAGCTCTCAAGGGAACGAGCAGTACTTC.

About this clone itself: One end of the junction varies from germline; a read error may be responsible. The chain has TRBV7-7 and TRBJ1-4; 8 nucleotides agree with TRBD1. This CDR3 is 15 amino acids long. CDR1 and CDR2 from the germline V gene are SSHAT and FNYEAQ (reference sequence). The CDR3, as DNA: TGTGCTAGCAGCCTAGGACAGGGAAAGGCAGAAAAACTGTTTTTT. This gives the protein CASSLGQGKAEKLFF.

This clone appeared a few times. This rearrangement joins TRBV29-1 to TRBJ1-4; a weak D match, TRBD1 (5 bases). Germline V gene lookup returns CDR1 SQVTM and CDR2 ANQGSEA. The ends were cut back, 5 bases at V and 4 bases at J, with 17 bases in the middle. The CDR3 is 15 amino acids. This CDR3 is CSVRTSGSGNEKLFF. CDR3 DNA: TGCAGCGTTCGTACCTCAGGGAGTGGTAATGAAAAACTGTTTTTT.

This sequence joins TRBV10-3 and TRBJ1-5; D remains ambiguous. The ends were cut back, 4 bases at V and 4 bases at J, with 8 bases in the middle. The CDR3 consists of 13 residues. Germline loops: CDR1 ENHRY, CDR2 SYGVKD. In nucleotides, the CDR3 is TGTGCCATCAGTGGGGTCGGTAATCAGCCCCAGCATTTT. It codes for CAISGVGNQPQHF.

The chain joins TRBV14 to TRBJ1-1; no firm D call. In germline, CDR1 is SGHDN, CDR2 FVKESK. The V end was cut by 1 base, the J end by 4 bases, with 10 bases between. This CDR3 comprises 14 residues. The CDR3 spells CASSQVRGSTEAFF. The CDR3 DNA reads as TGTGCCAGCAGCCAAGTTCGCGGCAGCACTGAAGCTTTCTTT. Together with reference TRBV14 and TRBJ1-1, the CDR3 gives the full variable domain: EAGVTQFPSHSVIEKGQTVTLRCDPISGHDNLYWYRRVMGKEIKFLLHFVKESKQDESGMPNNRFLAERTGGTYSTLKVQPAELEDSGVYFCASSQVRGSTEAFFGQGTRLTVV.

The rearrangement joins TRBV6-1 to TRBJ1-1, with 9 bases fitting TRBD1. V was clipped by 3 bases and J by 1 base; unmatched bases: 3. Germline V CDR1 and CDR2: MNHNS, SASEGT. CDR3 length: 15 amino acids. The CDR3 bases are TGTGCCAGCAGTGAGCCACAGGGGGCGAACACTGAAGCTTTCTTT. Its protein is CASSEPQGANTEAFF.

In its sample, this clone was seen a few times. The rearrangement links TRBV2 to TRBJ1-1; a possible D gene is TRBD1 (5 bases). Per germline, CDR1 SNHLY and CDR2 FYNNEI. V lost 6 bases and J 1 base, leaving 9 bases between the germline ends. The length of the CDR3 is 13 residues. The CDR3 nucleotides read TGTGCCAGCAGGTTTGGACAGAACACTGAAGCTTTCTTT. It translates to CASRFGQNTEAFF. The full variable domain, rest sourced from reference TRBV2 and TRBJ1-1, is EPEVTQTPSHQVTQMGQEVILRCVPISNHLYFYWYRQILGQKVEFLVSFYNNEISEKSEIFDDQFSVERPDGSNFTLKIRSTKLEDSAMYFCASRFGQNTEAFFGQGTRLTVV.

The table lists this clone with a few counts. The gene calls are TRBV4-1 and TRBJ1-1; D gene unclear. Germline lookup yields CDR1 MGHRA and CDR2 YSYEKL. V was cut by 3 bases and J by 5 bases, with 13 bases left in between. The CDR3 runs 14 residues. Written as DNA, the CDR3 is TGCGCCAGCAGCCAGGAGGAGGTCGGGACTGAAGCTTTCTTT. This encodes CASSQEEVGTEAFF.

This clone has a handful of counts. J is TRBJ2-1 and V is TRBV6-6, with D hard to call. Germline V gene lookup returns CDR1 MNHNY and CDR2 SVGAGI (reference sequence). The CDR3 loop spans 14 amino acids. Trimming stripped 0 bases from V and 3 bases from J, with 6 bases between. The CDR3 bases are TGTGCCAGCAGTTACTCCCCGGACTACAATGAGCAGTTCTTC. Amino acids: CASSYSPDYNEQFF.

This clone was seen more than once but under ten times. The V gene is TRBV29-1, the J gene TRBJ2-5, with TRBD2 matching 7 bases. The J call may be in error: the DNA end matches TRBJ2-7 better. Germline V gene data show CDR1 as SQVTM and CDR2 as ANQGSEA. This CDR3 is built from 13 residues. The CDR3 DNA sequence: TGCAGCGTCGGGTTGGGAGGGTTCGACGAGCAGTACTTC. This gives the protein CSVGLGGFDEQYF.

This clone occurred a few times. The V gene is TRBV7-6, the J gene TRBJ2-2; 8 bases agree with TRBD2. V lost 5 bases, J lost 1 base, and 6 bases stayed unmatched. Germline CDR1 reads SGHVS; CDR2 reads FNYEAQ. This CDR3 contains 16 residues. The CDR3 here is CASSPQTSGNTGELFF. CDR3 DNA sequence: TGTGCCAGCAGCCCCCAAACTAGCGGGAACACCGGGGAGCTGTTTTTT.

The chain recombines TRBV14 with TRBJ1-4, with a weak D call TRBD1 (5 bases). The germline V gene encodes CDR1 SGHDN and CDR2 FVKESK. The CDR3 covers 13 residues. Trimming took 4 bases from V and 13 from J, leaving 16 bases between them. The DNA for the CDR3 is TGTGCCAGCAGCCCGAGGACTGAGGGGAGACTGTTTTTT. As protein: CASSPRTEGRLFF.

The chain couples TRBV20-1 to TRBJ1-3, with unresolved D. Trimming removed 7 bases from V and 0 bases from J, with 4 bases in between. CDR3 length: 11 residues. Germline assignment: CDR1 DFQATT and CDR2 SNEGSKA (reference sequence). CDR3 sequence reads: CSGSSGNTIYF. The CDR3 DNA reads as TGCAGTGGAAGCTCTGGAAACACCATATATTTT.

The chain carries TRBV30 and TRBJ2-7; the D gene is possibly TRBD1 (5 bases). V was trimmed by 3 bases and J by 6 bases, leaving 18 bases between them. Germline V gene data show CDR1 as GTSNPN and CDR2 as SVGIG (reference sequence). This CDR3 contains 14 residues. CDR3 bases: TGTGCCTGGAGCCTCGGTACCAGGGTTTCCGAGCAGTACTTC. Protein: CAWSLGTRVSEQYF. Full variable domain (missing parts from reference TRBV30 and TRBJ2-7): SQTIHQWPATLVQPVGSPLSLECTVEGTSNPNLYWYRQAAGRGLQLLFYSVGIGQISSEVPQNLSASRPQDRQFILSSKKLLLSDSGFYLCAWSLGTRVSEQYFGPGTRLTVT.

The rearrangement joins TRBV10-3 to TRBJ2-5; 9 bases map to TRBD1. The CDR3 contains 15 residues. Unmatched junction bases numbered 4, after V lost 0 bases and J lost 5 bases. The germline CDR1 and CDR2 sequences are ENHRY and SYGVKD. In DNA, the CDR3 is TGTGCCATCAGTGAGTCGCGACAGGGGGGGGAGACCCAGTACTTC. Translating it yields CAISESRQGGETQYF.

This clone was picked up a small number of times. This rearrangement joins TRBV6-5 to TRBJ2-2, with no clear D. The CDR3 loop spans 15 amino acids. In germline, CDR1 is MNHEY, CDR2 SVGAGI. The ends were cut back, 6 bases at V and 4 bases at J, with 15 bases in the middle. The CDR3 region has the DNA TGTGCCAGCAGCCCCCGTGCATGGGCCACCGGGGAGCTGTTTTTT. Translated: CASSPRAWATGELFF.

There are a few counts of this clone. The chain is built from TRBV2 and TRBJ2-3, with D possibly matching TRBD2 (5 bases). Germline CDR1 and CDR2: SNHLY and FYNNEI. V lost 7 bases to trimming and J lost 4 bases, with 9 bases between them. The CDR3 totals 12 residues. The CDR3 DNA follows: TGTGCCAGCAACGGAGGACCAGATACGCAGTATTTT. Protein sequence: CASNGGPDTQYF.